This TCR beta chain was observed in a study of blood T cell repertoires in COVID-19. Study-wide context: The United States, Italy and Spain provided the acute and convalescent COVID-19 samples. PBMCs, B-cell-depleted T cells, or T cells were the source of the cDNA or gDNA that made up the material.

Germline assignment: CDR1 SGHRS and CDR2 YFSETQ. V lost 2 bases to trimming and J lost 3 bases, with 8 bases between them. The length of the CDR3 is 13 residues. Original data processing: How many nucleated cells were present was estimated from reference gene primer amplification. Repertoires were generated with immunoSEQ multiplex PCR, while TCRdb's copy carries only in-frame clones and drops some. Clone size and the V and J calls come from that table; the DNA yielded D and trimming. This sample has a few hundred thousand clones, with around 84% found just once. Specimen: peripheral blood. The chain joins TRBV5-1 to TRBJ2-5, with TRBD1 as a possible D gene (6 bases). The clonotype was recovered from a man aged 60 to 75 with acute or convalescent COVID-19. In DNA form, the CDR3 reads TGCGCCAGCAGCTTCCGGGACAAAGAGACCCAGTACTTC. Its translation is CASSFRDKETQYF.